This T cell receptor beta chain was identified in a study of blood T cell repertoires in COVID-19. Here immunoSEQ multiplex PCR was the method, and the copy in TCRdb shows in-frame clones only, minus some. This sample carries 100,000 to 150,000 clones, around 81% of them seen once, and the ten largest clones take about 2%. The germline CDR1 and CDR2 sequences are MNHEY and SVGEGT. Trimming removed 5 bases from V and 1 base from J, with 11 bases in between. The CDR3 is made up of 14 amino acids. This receptor was taken from a man between 70 and 80 years old with acute or convalescent COVID-19. V is TRBV6-2 or TRBV6-3 and J is TRBJ2-5; tentative D call: TRBD1 (6 bases). The source material was peripheral blood. DNA of the CDR3: TGTGCCAGCAGTAACTGGGACATCCAAGAGACCCAGTACTTC. Amino acid sequence: CASSNWDIQETQYF.